This T cell receptor (beta chain) was identified in a study of T cells in Graves' hyperthyroidism and ophthalmopathy. In the case of this clonotype: A much more abundant neighbour one base away suggests this may be a read error.

The CDR3 consists of 15 residues. CDR1 and CDR2 (germline): SGHRS, YFSETQ. The investigators amplified TCR beta CDR3 regions from RNA transcripts. TCR CDR3 underwent first-round RT-PCR with the HTBI primer set. TCRdb ran MiXCR on the multiplex PCR reads and lists one entry per CDR3 protein. Among approximately 520,000 distinct CDR3 sequences listed, roughly 25% were seen once. This chain links TRBV5-1 with TRBJ2-5; TRBD2 matches 11 bases. What was sequenced was blood. The sequence was collected from a woman in her twenties or thirties with Graves' ophthalmopathy. The CDR3 sequence: CASRGSGGAKETRYF. CDR3 nucleotides: TGCGCCAGCCGTGGTAGCGGGGGGGCGAAGGAGACCCGGTACTTC.